This TCR beta chain was observed in a study of T-cell reconstitution after alpha-beta-depleted transplantation in children. Unique molecular identifiers were used in preparing the TCRbeta library. TCRdb ran MiXCR on the PCR reads and lists one entry per CDR3 protein. The sample yields about 340,000 distinct CDR3 sequences, about 9.4% seen once. This clonotype was recorded many times. The CDR3 is 15 amino acids. Per germline, CDR1 LGHNA and CDR2 YNFKEQ. The V end was cut by 4 bases, the J end by 1 base, with 11 bases between. This receptor was taken from a human donor who donated a stem cell graft to a child with acute lymphoblastic leukemia. Material: PBMCs from the stem cell graft donor, obtained from the stem cell graft. J is TRBJ2-1 and V is TRBV4-2; TRBD1 might be the D (6 bases). CDR3 nucleotides: TGTGCCAGCAGCCCTTTAGGGGGATCCTACAATGAGCAGTTCTTC. This gives the protein CASSPLGGSYNEQFF.